The source of this T cell receptor (beta chain) is a study of lymphopenia after photon versus proton radiotherapy. The CDR3 is 13 residues long. Between the trimmed V and J ends, which lost 6 bases and 10 bases, there was a span of 13 bases. Germline lookup yields CDR1 MNHNS and CDR2 SASEGT. TCRdb's table, derived via immunoSEQ multiplex PCR, lists solely in-frame clones and lacks some. The sample records roughly 15,000 clones, 70% to 85% being singletons. The sequence was collected from a man aged 45 to 65 with gastric cancer. The rearrangement uses TRBV6-1 and TRBJ1-6; D is unresolved. The sample was peripheral blood, taken from a patient treated with photon-based radiotherapy. The chain's CDR3 is CASRWEGRSPLHF. CDR3 DNA: TGTGCCAGCAGGTGGGAGGGAAGATCACCCCTCCACTTT.